Each of the 26 T cell receptor beta chains below was sequenced from the same sample in a study of tumor-infiltrating lymphocytes in primary liver carcinoma. The approximately 20-31 mg bulk tissue piece was not sorted before simultaneous RNA and DNA extraction. A constant-region primer primed TCR beta cDNA synthesis from about 490 ng of total RNA. Three rounds of nested multiplex PCR with slightly modified ARM-PCR produced TCR beta libraries. Forward primers for TRBV1-TRBV30 and a C-beta reverse primer served the first two PCR rounds, at approximately 10 cycles each. TCRdb recomputed calls from the multiplex PCR reads with MiXCR, one row per CDR3 protein. The table shows more than 95,000 distinct CDR3 sequences, with approximately 78% occurring only once. Sequencing input: liver tumor tissue from sampling region 3. As to subset: tumor region T3, left-lateral pole. Every receptor here comes from a man aged 35 to 55 with primary liver carcinoma and hepatitis B virus infection.

This chain uses TRBV7-2 with TRBJ2-7; D unclear. This CDR3 spans 11 amino acids. With 4 bases removed from V and 4 bases from J, the gap between germline ends came to 5 bases. CDR1 and CDR2 (germline): SGHTA, FQGNSA. CDR3 in DNA: TGTGCCAGCAGCTCCTTTTACGAGCAGTACTTC. Translated, it gives CASSSFYEQYF.

The CDR3 region has the DNA TGCGCCGTACGGATTAGCGGGAGTTGGAAAGATACGCAGTATTTT. Its protein is CAVRISGSWKDTQYF. This sequence joins TRBV29-1 and TRBJ2-3; 9 bases map to TRBD2. The CDR3 totals 15 residues. CDR1 and CDR2 from the germline V gene are SQVTM and ANQGSEA.

Regarding this clonotype: Mismatch with germline at one junction end may stem from a read error. The chain uses TRBV6-2 or TRBV6-3 and TRBJ2-7, with D possibly TRBD2 on 6 matching bases. This CDR3 region has 14 residues. Germline V gene data show CDR1 as MNHEY and CDR2 as SVGEGT. CDR3 sequence (DNA): TGTATCAGCAAAAGACTACAGGAGGGCTACGACCAGTACTTC. Amino acids: CISKRLQEGYDQYF.

Turning to this clonotype: Likely a read error: the CDR3 ends without its conserved phenylalanine or tryptophan. The V and J genes are TRBV6-2 or TRBV6-3 and TRBJ2-3; D unclear. This CDR3 spans 13 amino acids. Trimming took 11 bases from V and 10 from J, leaving 22 bases between them. CDR1 MNHEY and CDR2 SVGEGT come from the germline V gene. CDR3 residues: CACSAGSRTPQYC. As DNA, the CDR3 is TGTGCCTGTTCCGCTGGGTCTAGAACCCCGCAGTATTGT.

On this clonotype: The junction shows a germline mismatch at one end, possibly a read error. This rearrangement joins TRBV5-6 to TRBJ2-3; D not certain. This CDR3 is 14 amino acids long. Germline assignment: CDR1 SGHDT and CDR2 YYEEEE. The CDR3 region has the DNA TGTGTCAGCAGCCAACAAGGGTCAACAGATACGCAGTATTTT. This gives the protein CVSSQQGSTDTQYF.

As regards this clonotype: A single base separates this from a much larger clone, so it may be a read error. The chain joins TRBV7-9 to TRBJ1-6; D is unresolved. This CDR3 is 15 amino acids long. CDR1 is SEHNR and CDR2 is FQNEAQ in the germline V gene (reference sequence). The CDR3, as DNA: TGTGCCAGCAACTTAGCACCAGCTGGGTCCTCACCCCTCCACTTT. It is translated as CASNLAPAGSSPLHF.

To note about this clonotype: Its ends do not fully match the called genes, so a read error is possible. This rearrangement joins TRBV12-3 or TRBV12-4 to TRBJ2-1; the D gene is possibly TRBD1 (6 bases). There are 15 residues in the CDR3. CDR3 DNA sequence: TGTGCCAGCAGGGGGTCAGGACAGCCATACAATGAGCAGTCCTTC. Translation: CASRGSGQPYNEQSF.

A note on this clonotype: Possible read error: a much larger clone is one base away. The chain combines TRBV18 with TRBJ2-3; D gene ambiguous. V gave up 3 bases and J gave up 4 bases, with 14 bases separating them. The germline V gene encodes CDR1 KGHSH and CDR2 LQKENI. The CDR3 length is 15 residues. The CDR3 DNA sequence: TGTGCCAGCTCACCTGATAAGAGTTCCGCAGATACGCAGTATTTT. Its protein is CASSPDKSSADTQYF.

The chain combines TRBV12-3 or TRBV12-4 with TRBJ2-5; 9 nucleotides agree with TRBD2. The CDR3 contains 13 residues. Germline trimming cut 8 bases from V and 8 bases from J; bases unmatched to any gene: 9. The CDR3 DNA is TGTGCCAGCGGTCTAGCGGGAATTGATACCCAGTACTTC. Protein: CASGLAGIDTQYF.

In the case of this clonotype: Likely a read error: the CDR3 ends without its conserved phenylalanine or tryptophan. The J gene is TRBJ2-7, the V gene TRBV11-2; D might be TRBD1 (5 bases). Germline CDR1 is SGHAT and CDR2 is FQNNGV. The CDR3 totals 15 residues. The CDR3 DNA reads as TGTGCCAACAGCTTAGGACAAGGACGGTCCTACGAGCAGTACTCC. It yields the protein CANSLGQGRSYEQYS.

Details on this clonotype: A much larger clonotype is one base distant, so this may be a read error. The CDR3 region is CASSQGPKGQPEAFF. The DNA of the CDR3 is TGCGCCAGCAGCCAAGGTCCTAAAGGGCAACCTGAAGCTTTCTTT. J is TRBJ1-1 and V is TRBV4-3, with D unclear. CDR3 length: 15 residues. The V and J ends lost 1 base and 6 bases respectively, with 15 bases between them. Germline CDR1 LGHNA, CDR2 YSLEER.

For this clonotype: In this CDR3 the conserved last residue, phenylalanine or tryptophan, is missing, so a read error is likely. The V and J genes are TRBV10-2 and TRBJ2-7; either TRBD1 or TRBD2 may supply D (5 bases each). Germline CDR1 WSHSY, CDR2 SAAADI. V was cut by 10 bases and J by 2 bases, with 18 bases left in between. The CDR3 is made up of 14 amino acids. The CDR3 region is CATYTTEGTYEQYL. As DNA, the CDR3 is TGCGCCACATACACGACAGAGGGTACCTACGAGCAGTACCTC.

The chain is built from TRBV4-3 and TRBJ1-6, with D perhaps matching TRBD1 (5 bases). There are 16 residues in the CDR3. The ends were cut back, 9 bases at V and 11 bases at J, with 26 bases in the middle. From germline, CDR1 is LGHNA and CDR2 YSLEER. In DNA form, the CDR3 reads TGCGCCAGTAGCTCCTGGGAGAGGGGAAGGAATACACCCCTCCACTTT. It specifies CASSSWERGRNTPLHF.

On this clonotype: Because it lacks the conserved phenylalanine or tryptophan at the end, this CDR3 is likely a read error. The chain recombines TRBV6-1 with TRBJ1-2; D unclear. The V gene's germline CDR1 is MNHNS and CDR2 SASEGT. The CDR3 totals 13 residues. The DNA of the CDR3 is TGTGCCAGCAGTGAAATTCCAAACTATGGTTACACCTTA. Amino acid sequence: CASSEIPNYGYTL.

As regards this clonotype: The CDR3 ends on some other residue instead of the conserved phenylalanine or tryptophan, so this is likely a read error. The chain recombines TRBV12-3 or TRBV12-4 with TRBJ2-3, with TRBD1 matching 8 bases. The CDR3 is 14 residues long. The CDR3 DNA reads TGTGCCAGCAGTTTCACAGGGGGTGGGGATATGCAGTATATT. Translating gives CASSFTGGGDMQYI.

Notes on this clonotype: No conserved phenylalanine or tryptophan ends this CDR3, so it is likely a read error. This rearrangement joins TRBV10-3 to TRBJ2-1; D may be TRBD2 (5 bases). This CDR3 region has 15 residues. Germline CDR1 is ENHRY and CDR2 is SYGVKD. The CDR3 reads CGISVGEPIQWEQFL. As DNA, the CDR3 is TGTGGCATCAGTGTTGGGGAGCCCATCCAATGGGAGCAGTTCCTC.

There are a few counts of this clonotype. A read error may account for a junction end that differs from germline. This sequence joins TRBV11-1 and TRBJ1-6; D remains unclear. Germline V lookup: CDR1 SGHAT, CDR2 FQDESV (reference sequence). The CDR3 contains 13 residues. The CDR3 region is CASSRSLVSPPHF. CDR3 DNA sequence: TGTGCCAGCAGCCGCTCACTGGTTTCACCCCCCCACTTT.

The CDR3 DNA is TGCGCCAGCAGCCTCAAGGACGGGGGGACCTACGAGCAGTACTTC. This gives the protein CASSLKDGGTYEQYF. This chain uses TRBV4-1 with TRBJ2-7; 7 bases line up with TRBD2. From germline, CDR1 is MGHRA and CDR2 YSYEKL. This CDR3 is built from 15 residues. Trimming at V came to 4 bases and at J to 2 bases, leaving 8 bases not matched to a gene.

This clonotype was seen a few times. A junction boundary mismatches the germline segment, possibly from a read error. The chain has TRBV29-1 and TRBJ2-5, with TRBD2 as a possible D gene (6 bases). This CDR3 is built from 14 residues. Germline V gives CDR1 SQVTM, CDR2 ANQGSEA. The CDR3 nucleotides are TGCAGCGTTGCGACTAGGGGTAACCAGGAGACCCAGTACTTC. Translated: CSVATRGNQETQYF.

The chain couples TRBV29-1 to TRBJ1-2, with D possibly matching TRBD1 (5 bases). This CDR3 region has 18 residues. Per the germline V gene, CDR1 is SQVTM and CDR2 is ANQGSEA. Trimming cost V 8 bases and J 1 base, with 29 bases left between them. CDR3 protein: CSIGVPTGTQVVNYGYTF. The CDR3 DNA reads TGCAGCATTGGGGTACCAACAGGAACTCAAGTGGTTAACTATGGCTACACCTTC.

The V call is TRBV7-8, the J call TRBJ1-6; D gene uncertain. V dropped 0 bases and J dropped 17 bases, with 17 bases sitting between them. Germline V CDR1 and CDR2: SGHVS, FQNEAQ. This CDR3 is built from 14 residues. For the CDR3, the DNA is TGTGCCAGCAGCTTAGCCGTAGAAGGGTCAGCCATCCACTTT. Translating it yields CASSLAVEGSAIHF.

Turning to this clonotype: An end of the junction does not agree with germline; a read error may underlie this. The chain recombines TRBV7-2 with TRBJ2-1, with 16 bases fitting TRBD2. The CDR3 contains 16 residues. Germline V gives CDR1 SGHTA, CDR2 FQGNSA. This CDR3 is CASSLEGLAGGNEEFF. CDR3 sequence (DNA): TGTGCCAGCAGCTTAGAGGGACTAGCGGGAGGGAATGAGGAGTTCTTC.

About this clonotype: A read error is likely, as this CDR3 ends without the conserved phenylalanine or tryptophan. No DNA is shown, since the ends of the CDR3 on it are uncertain; the CDR3 is the one TCRdb lists. The chain links TRBV28 to TRBJ1-4. Germline V gene data show CDR1 as MDHEN and CDR2 as SYDVKM. The CDR3 extends over 12 residues, inclusive of both ends. CDR3 amino acids: CANSSQNEKLSV.

On this clonotype itself: One end of the junction varies from germline; a read error may be responsible. The CDR3 reads CASSPQGPTLNQPQHF. In DNA, the CDR3 is TGTGCCAGCAGTCCGCAGGGACCGACCCTAAATCAACCCCAGCATTTT. The rearrangement joins TRBV6-1 to TRBJ1-5; tentative D call: TRBD1 (5 bases). CDR3 size: 16 residues. Germline V gene sequence: CDR1 MNHNS, CDR2 SASEGT.

Concerning this clonotype itself: The junction and the germline gene differ at one end; a read error may be behind it. The J gene is TRBJ2-2, the V gene TRBV11-3; D possibly matches TRBD1 or TRBD2 (5 bases each). Germline values: CDR1 SGHNT, CDR2 YENEEA. CDR3 length: 15 amino acids. The DNA for the CDR3 is TGTGCCAGCAGCTTAGCGACAAGGGGCACCGGGGACCTGTTTTTT. As protein: CASSLATRGTGDLFF.

This clonotype has at least ten counts. The chain links TRBV4-3 to TRBJ2-6; 9 bases map to TRBD1. The germline V gene encodes CDR1 LGHNA and CDR2 YSLEER. V was clipped by 3 bases and J by 0 bases; unmatched bases: 3. CDR3 length: 17 amino acids. The CDR3, as DNA: TGCGCCAGCAGCCATGGGACAGGGCACTCTGGGGCCAACGTCCTGACTTTC. Amino acid sequence: CASSHGTGHSGANVLTF.